These 23 T cell receptor beta chains were all obtained from the same sample, sequenced in a study of blood T cell repertoires in COVID-19. Assay used: immunoSEQ multiplex PCR; TCRdb lists only in-frame clones, some missing. The sample lists under 95,000 clones, just over 85% occurring once. Sequences were obtained from peripheral blood. These receptors originate from a human donor in a cohort sampled during active COVID-19.

This clone was counted between two and nine times. The chain has TRBV2 and TRBJ2-1; 7 nucleotides match TRBD2. The CDR3 has 16 residues. Germline V lookup: CDR1 SNHLY, CDR2 FYNNEI. Trimming removed 2 bases from V and 4 bases from J; junction bases left unmatched: 8. In DNA form, the CDR3 reads TGTGCCAGCAGTGAATGGCGGATCGGGGGGTACAATGAGCAGTTCTTC. Amino acid sequence: CASSEWRIGGYNEQFF. The full variable domain, in which reference TRBV2 and TRBJ2-1 provide the parts outside the CDR3, is EPEVTQTPSHQVTQMGQEVILRCVPISNHLYFYWYRQILGQKVEFLVSFYNNEISEKSEIFDDQFSVERPDGSNFTLKIRSTKLEDSAMYFCASSEWRIGGYNEQFFGPGTRLTVL.

The rearrangement uses TRBV27 and TRBJ1-5, with no clear D. Germline assignment: CDR1 MNHEY and CDR2 SMNVEV (reference sequence). The CDR3 covers 13 residues. The V and J ends lost 6 bases and 5 bases respectively, with 11 bases between them. DNA of the CDR3: TGTGCCAGCAGGTACAGTTGGGATCAGCCCCAGCATTTT. Its translation: CASRYSWDQPQHF.

This sequence joins TRBV7-2 and TRBJ2-2; 8 bases align to TRBD1. Germline V gene lookup returns CDR1 SGHTA and CDR2 FQGNSA. J lost 1 base, V lost 4 bases, and 5 bases had no gene match. The CDR3 is made up of 16 amino acids. The CDR3 DNA sequence: TGTGCCAGCAGCTCCACAGGGGGACGGAACACCGGGGAGCTGTTTTTT. Its protein is CASSSTGGRNTGELFF. The full variable domain, with the rest looked up from reference TRBV7-2 and TRBJ2-2, is GAGVSQSPSNKVTEKGKDVELRCDPISGHTALYWYRQSLGQGLEFLIYFQGNSAPDKSGLPSDRFSAERTGGSVSTLTIQRTQQEDSAVYLCASSSTGGRNTGELFFGEGSRLTVL.

This clone was picked up one time. This chain connects TRBV6-6 to TRBJ1-5; no clear D gene. Trimming shortened V by 7 bases and J by 7 bases, and 14 bases separated the two germline ends. Germline assignment: CDR1 MNHNY and CDR2 SVGAGI (reference sequence). The CDR3 consists of 13 residues. Here the CDR3 reads CASTQRGFQPQHF. Written as DNA, the CDR3 is TGTGCCAGCACTCAGAGAGGGTTCCAGCCCCAGCATTTT.

This chain joins TRBV5-4 and TRBJ2-3; D call uncertain. Trimming shortened V by 0 bases and J by 2 bases, and 10 bases separated the two germline ends. The CDR3 contains 15 residues. The germline V gene encodes CDR1 SGHNT and CDR2 YYREEE (reference sequence). DNA of the CDR3: TGTGCCAGCAGCTTGGATGATAGCAACACAGATACGCAGTATTTT. Amino acid sequence: CASSLDDSNTDTQYF.

The J gene is TRBJ1-5, the V gene TRBV7-2; tentative D call: TRBD1 (5 bases). Germline values: CDR1 SGHTA, CDR2 FQGNSA. The CDR3 totals 16 residues. Trimming took off 4 bases at V and 5 bases at J, with 18 bases between the two ends. CDR3 nucleotide sequence: TGTGCCAGCAGCTCGACCGACGGAGGGGAGTATCAGCCCCAGCATTTT. Its protein product is CASSSTDGGEYQPQHF.

This chain connects TRBV2 to TRBJ2-5; a weak D match, TRBD1 (6 bases). CDR3 length: 15 amino acids. Germline values: CDR1 SNHLY, CDR2 FYNNEI. V lost 8 bases to trimming and J lost 2 bases, with 18 bases between them. CDR3 sequence (DNA): TGTGCCAGCCGCCGGTCAGGGGACCTTCAAGAGACCCAGTACTTC. It codes for CASRRSGDLQETQYF.

This chain joins TRBV5-4 and TRBJ2-2; 7 bases match TRBD1. This CDR3 is 16 amino acids long. From germline, CDR1 is SGHNT and CDR2 YYREEE (reference sequence). The trim removed 4 bases at V and 7 bases at J, leaving 13 bases unmatched. The CDR3 DNA follows: TGTGCCAGCAGCCCCTACACCGGGACAGTGATCGGGGAGCTGTTTTTT. This translates into CASSPYTGTVIGELFF.

This chain connects TRBV7-6 to TRBJ2-3; 7 nucleotides line up with TRBD1. J was trimmed by 0 bases and V by 2 bases; bases with no gene match: 2. The CDR3 is made up of 15 amino acids. Germline V gene lookup returns CDR1 SGHVS and CDR2 FNYEAQ. The CDR3 here is CASSLRGQSTDTQYF. The CDR3 bases are TGTGCCAGCAGCTTACGGGGACAGAGCACAGATACGCAGTATTTT.

V is TRBV3-1 (or the pseudogene TRBV3-2) and J is TRBJ1-4, with D unresolved. Between the trimmed V and J ends, which lost 5 bases and 5 bases, there was a span of 6 bases. Per germline, CDR1 LGHDT and CDR2 YNNKEL (reference sequence). The CDR3 covers 12 residues. The CDR3 sequence is CASSSPNEKLFF. The CDR3 bases are TGTGCCAGCAGCTCTCCGAATGAAAAACTGTTTTTT.

The chain is built from TRBV15 and TRBJ2-7; tentative D call: TRBD2 (5 bases). Germline CDR1 LNHNV, CDR2 YYDKDF (reference sequence). The V gene lost 1 base and the J gene lost 0 bases, with 16 bases spanning the gap. The CDR3 extends over 17 amino acids. The CDR3 DNA reads TGTGCCACCAGCAGAGGATTCAAGGCGGGCTACTCCTACGAGCAGTACTTC. Its protein product is CATSRGFKAGYSYEQYF. Full variable domain (missing parts from reference TRBV15 and TRBJ2-7): DAMVIQNPRYQVTQFGKPVTLSCSQTLNHNVMYWYQQKSSQAPKLLFHYYDKDFNNEADTPDNFQSRRPNTSFCFLDIRSPGLGDTAMYLCATSRGFKAGYSYEQYFGPGTRLTVT.

Only a few counts were recorded for this clone. The chain couples TRBV5-1 to TRBJ1-6, with 7 bases identical to TRBD1. This CDR3 region has 15 residues. The germline CDR1 and CDR2 sequences are SGHRS and YFSETQ. The trim removed 4 bases at V and 9 bases at J, leaving 10 bases unmatched. The CDR3 here is CASSREGAAGSPLHF. The CDR3 DNA sequence: TGCGCCAGCAGCCGAGAGGGGGCGGCCGGTTCACCCCTCCACTTT.

The rearrangement links TRBV5-4 to TRBJ2-5; TRBD1 matches 12 bases. The CDR3 extends over 19 amino acids. From germline, CDR1 is SGHNT and CDR2 YYREEE (reference sequence). J lost 5 bases, V lost 3 bases, and 17 bases had no gene match. CDR3 coding DNA: TGTGCCAGCAGCTCAGCCGGGACAGGGGGCCAATTTACCTGGGAGACCCAGTACTTC. Amino acid sequence: CASSSAGTGGQFTWETQYF.

Here the CDR3 reads CASSYSGRGLGYTF. The CDR3, as DNA: TGTGCCAGCAGTTACTCAGGCAGGGGGCTCGGCTACACCTTC. The chain is built from TRBV6-2 or TRBV6-3 and TRBJ1-2, with 8 bases aligning to TRBD1. Germline V gives CDR1 MNHEY, CDR2 SVGEGT. This CDR3 region has 14 residues. With V trimmed by 0 bases and J by 8 bases, 5 bases remained unmatched.

The chain uses TRBV11-2 and TRBJ1-1; no clear D. The V end was cut by 1 base, the J end by 9 bases, with 12 bases between. Germline V CDR1 and CDR2: SGHAT, FQNNGV. This CDR3 contains 13 residues. The CDR3 nucleotides read TGTGCCAGCAGCTTAGGTAGAGAGACTAAAGCTTTCTTT. Protein: CASSLGRETKAFF.

This clone was recorded once. This chain joins TRBV9 and TRBJ1-1; 9 positions match TRBD1. V shed 1 base and J 4 bases; nucleotides not matched to a gene: 8. This CDR3 is built from 16 residues. CDR1 and CDR2 (germline): SGDLS, YYNGEE. The DNA of the CDR3 is TGTGCCAGCAGCGTAACACAGGGGGCGCCGGGCACTGAAGCTTTCTTT. Its translation is CASSVTQGAPGTEAFF.

The chain employs TRBV7-2 and TRBJ2-3, with TRBD2 identical over 7 bases. In germline, CDR1 is SGHTA, CDR2 FQGNSA. This CDR3 region has 17 residues. V lost 5 bases, J lost 0 bases, and 11 bases stayed unmatched. The CDR3 DNA is TGTGCCAGCAGCAAAACTCGGGGGGTGGTGAGCACAGATACGCAGTATTTT. Protein sequence: CASSKTRGVVSTDTQYF.

The chain joins TRBV18 to TRBJ1-1; 7 positions match TRBD1. CDR3 size: 13 residues. V was pared by 3 bases and J by 4 bases, with 2 bases of the junction left unmatched. The germline V gene encodes CDR1 KGHSH and CDR2 LQKENI. The CDR3 DNA reads TGTGCCAGCTCACCTGGGACAGTCACTGAAGCTTTCTTT. Translating gives CASSPGTVTEAFF.

V and J are TRBV10-1 and TRBJ2-1; 10 bases are a match to TRBD2. The V segment lost 4 bases and the J segment 5 bases; nucleotides outside the gene matches: 8. CDR1 and CDR2 from the germline V gene are WNHNN and SYGVQD (reference sequence). The CDR3 runs to 16 residues. Here the CDR3 reads CASSGSGGAGDNEQFF. In nucleotides, the CDR3 is TGCGCCAGCAGTGGAAGCGGGGGGGCCGGGGACAATGAGCAGTTCTTC.

The chain combines TRBV2 with TRBJ1-4; 7 bases match TRBD1. With V trimmed by 2 bases and J by 4 bases, 4 bases remained unmatched. The CDR3 runs 15 residues. Germline CDR1 is SNHLY and CDR2 is FYNNEI. CDR3 sequence reads: CASSESDRDNEKLFF. The DNA of the CDR3 is TGTGCCAGCAGTGAAAGTGACAGGGATAATGAAAAACTGTTTTTT.

The chain recombines TRBV5-6 with TRBJ2-1; 10 bases are shared with TRBD1. The J segment lost 6 bases and the V segment lost 0 bases, leaving 6 bases of the junction unmatched. From germline, CDR1 is SGHDT and CDR2 YYEEEE. The CDR3 covers 16 residues. This CDR3 is CASSLVGGTGANEQFF. As DNA, the CDR3 is TGTGCCAGCAGCTTGGTGGGAGGGACAGGGGCCAATGAGCAGTTCTTC.

The chain has TRBV7-2 and TRBJ2-2; 7 bases match TRBD2. The germline CDR1 and CDR2 sequences are SGHTA and FQGNSA. V shed 1 base, J shed 9 bases, and the junction held 8 bases outside the gene matches. CDR3 length: 15 residues. The DNA of the CDR3 is TGTGCCAGCAGCTTAGTGGGGGGGGTTACCCGGGAGCTGTTTTTT. Translation: CASSLVGGVTRELFF. Drawing the rest from reference TRBV7-2 and TRBJ2-2, the complete variable domain is GAGVSQSPSNKVTEKGKDVELRCDPISGHTALYWYRQSLGQGLEFLIYFQGNSAPDKSGLPSDRFSAERTGGSVSTLTIQRTQQEDSAVYLCASSLVGGVTRELFFGEGSRLTVL.

This chain joins TRBV5-1 and TRBJ2-1, with TRBD2 identical over 14 bases. The trim removed 4 bases at V and 9 bases at J, leaving 3 bases unmatched. The V gene's germline CDR1 is SGHRS and CDR2 YFSETQ. CDR3 length: 14 amino acids. The CDR3 protein is CASSLGLAGAEQFF. In DNA form, the CDR3 reads TGCGCCAGCAGCCTGGGACTAGCGGGAGCTGAGCAGTTCTTC.